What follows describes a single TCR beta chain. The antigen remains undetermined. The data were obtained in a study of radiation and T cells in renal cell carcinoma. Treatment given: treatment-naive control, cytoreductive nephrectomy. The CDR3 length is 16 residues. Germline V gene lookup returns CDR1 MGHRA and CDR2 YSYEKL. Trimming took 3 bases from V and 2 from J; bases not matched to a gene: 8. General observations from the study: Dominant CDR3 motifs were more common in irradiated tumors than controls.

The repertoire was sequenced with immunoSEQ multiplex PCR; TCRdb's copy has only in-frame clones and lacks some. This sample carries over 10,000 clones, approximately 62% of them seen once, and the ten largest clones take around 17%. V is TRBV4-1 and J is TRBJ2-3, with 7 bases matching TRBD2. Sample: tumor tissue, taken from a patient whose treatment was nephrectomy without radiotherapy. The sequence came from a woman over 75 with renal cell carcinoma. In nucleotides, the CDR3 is TGCGCCAGCAGCCAGGGACTACTGTCTCTCACAGATACGCAGTATTTT. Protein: CASSQGLLSLTDTQYF.